This T cell receptor beta chain was found in a study of human T cells and chemical hapten exposure. Study information: Throughout a study of 20 to 25 weeks, patients underwent weekly scalp administration of diphenylcyclopropenone doses. Cases of alopecia areata, totalis or universalis occurred in a predominantly female patient group.

Study-level results: While controls formed fewer of them, expanded TCRs formed significantly more large CDR3 similarity clusters.

V lost 6 bases and J 3 bases, leaving 9 bases between the germline ends. Germline V CDR1 and CDR2: MNHEY, SVGEGT. The CDR3 totals 12 residues. From the RACE reads, TCRdb called clonotypes with MiXCR, one entry per CDR3 protein. The sample has about 85,000 distinct CDR3 sequences, about 8.5% seen once. The time point here: pre-sensitization, week 0. Treatment given: therapeutic diphenylcyclopropenone sensitization with weekly scalp DPC. Ahead of applying each patch test, blood was sampled. This clonotype was seen ten or more times. Its specificity is not known. The origin of this receptor is a man between 40 and 49 years old with alopecia areata. Some clones in this sample may be carry-over from other donors' samples. This sequence joins TRBV6-2 or TRBV6-3 and TRBJ2-7, with D hard to call. The material sequenced was whole blood, taken in connection with sensitization to the hapten diphenylcyclopropenone (DPC). The CDR3 reads CASSPPDYEQYF. CDR3 nucleotide sequence: TGTGCCAGCAGCCCCCCAGACTACGAGCAGTACTTC.